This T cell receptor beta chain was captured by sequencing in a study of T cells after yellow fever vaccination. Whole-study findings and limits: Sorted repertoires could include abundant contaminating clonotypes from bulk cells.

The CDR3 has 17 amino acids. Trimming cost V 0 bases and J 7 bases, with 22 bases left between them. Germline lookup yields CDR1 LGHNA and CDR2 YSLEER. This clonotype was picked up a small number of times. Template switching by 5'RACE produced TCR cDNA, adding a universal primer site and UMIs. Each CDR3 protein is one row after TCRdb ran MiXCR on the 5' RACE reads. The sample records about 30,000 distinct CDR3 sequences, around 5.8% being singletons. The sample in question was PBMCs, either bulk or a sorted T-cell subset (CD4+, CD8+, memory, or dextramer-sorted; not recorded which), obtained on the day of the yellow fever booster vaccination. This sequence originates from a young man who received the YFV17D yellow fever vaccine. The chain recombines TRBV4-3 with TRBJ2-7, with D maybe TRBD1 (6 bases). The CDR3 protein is CASSQDLQGSPNGEQYF. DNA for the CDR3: TGCGCCAGCAGCCAAGATCTACAGGGTAGTCCTAACGGGGAGCAGTACTTC.